The 2 T cell receptor beta chains below were found in one sample sequenced in a study of cytomegalovirus exposure and HLA in healthy donors. Use of 60 Vbeta and 13 Jbeta primers characterized the PCR. Measured with immunoSEQ multiplex PCR; TCRdb has only the in-frame clones, and not every one. The sample includes roughly 98,000 clones, 76% of them seen just once. Sequencing was performed on PBMCs. These receptors all stem from a man aged 40-55 years in good health and CMV-seronegative.

The chain joins TRBV9 to TRBJ1-1; D is uncertain. This CDR3 is built from 18 residues. The V end lost 4 bases, the J end lost 0 bases, and 22 bases lay between the germline ends. Germline-derived CDR1 and CDR2 are SGDLS and YYNGEE. The CDR3 sequence is CASSSSLTREYMNTEAFF. The CDR3 region has the DNA TGTGCCAGCAGCTCAAGCTTAACGCGGGAATACATGAACACTGAAGCTTTCTTT. The full variable domain, in which reference TRBV9 and TRBJ1-1 provide the parts outside the CDR3, is DSGVTQTPKHLITATGQRVTLRCSPRSGDLSVYWYQQSLDQGLQFLIQYYNGEERAKGNILERFSAQQFPDLHSELNLSSLELGDSALYFCASSSSLTREYMNTEAFFGQGTRLTVV.

The V and J genes are TRBV5-5 and TRBJ1-1; D is perhaps TRBD1 (5 bases). Germline V gene sequence: CDR1 SGHKS, CDR2 YYEKEE (reference sequence). CDR3 length equals 13 residues. V gave up 5 bases and J gave up 2 bases, with 10 bases separating them. The CDR3 loop is CASRMDINTEAFF. Written as DNA, the CDR3 is TGTGCCAGCAGGATGGACATAAACACTGAAGCTTTCTTT.